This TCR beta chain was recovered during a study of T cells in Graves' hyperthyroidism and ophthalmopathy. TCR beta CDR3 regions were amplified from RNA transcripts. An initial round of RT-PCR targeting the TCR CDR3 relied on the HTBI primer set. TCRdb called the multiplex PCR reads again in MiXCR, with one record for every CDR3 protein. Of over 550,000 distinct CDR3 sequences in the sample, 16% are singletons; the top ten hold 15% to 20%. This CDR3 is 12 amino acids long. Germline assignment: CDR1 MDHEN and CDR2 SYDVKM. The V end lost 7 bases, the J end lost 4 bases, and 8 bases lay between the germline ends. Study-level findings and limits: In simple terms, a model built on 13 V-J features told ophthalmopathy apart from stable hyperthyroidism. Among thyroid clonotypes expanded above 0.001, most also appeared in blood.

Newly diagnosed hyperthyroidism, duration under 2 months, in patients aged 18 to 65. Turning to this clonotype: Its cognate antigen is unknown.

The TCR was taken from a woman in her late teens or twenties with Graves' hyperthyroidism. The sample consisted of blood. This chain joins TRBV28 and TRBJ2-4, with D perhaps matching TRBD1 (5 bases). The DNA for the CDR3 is TGTGCCAGCATATACAGGAAAAACATTCAGTACTTC. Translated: CASIYRKNIQYF.